Listed below are T cell receptor beta chains from one sample, sequenced in a study of OX40 agonist ivuxolimab in advanced cancers. Only in-frame clones appear in the TCRdb table, and some are missing; sequencing was by immunoSEQ multiplex PCR. Of approximately 86,000 clones listed, roughly 86% are singletons. Source: CD4+ or CD8+ T cells sorted from blood, taken in a trial of the OX40 agonist ivuxolimab. Receptors were obtained from an adult with an advanced solid tumor such as melanoma, head and neck, liver or kidney cancer. Each CDR3 is given with its conserved first and last residue. Fields, in order: V gene, J gene, CDR3 protein.

v_gene: TRBV7-2; j_gene: TRBJ2-3; CDR3aa: CASSMSTYTQYF
v_gene: TRBV11-2; j_gene: TRBJ1-4; CDR3aa: CASSLVGRPNEKLFF
v_gene: TRBV7-2; j_gene: TRBJ2-5; CDR3aa: CASSQQSGLETQYF
v_gene: TRBV7-9; j_gene: TRBJ2-2; CDR3aa: CASSGGGGYTGELFF
v_gene: TRBV2; j_gene: TRBJ2-1; CDR3aa: CATGQGGGNEQFF
v_gene: TRBV5-1; j_gene: TRBJ2-6; CDR3aa: CASSLVPGSTGANVLTF
v_gene: TRBV5-8; j_gene: TRBJ2-1; CDR3aa: CASSFGLARGYNEQFF
v_gene: TRBV7-2; j_gene: TRBJ1-5; CDR3aa: CASSPRGGRNQPQHF
v_gene: TRBV6-5; j_gene: TRBJ1-5; CDR3aa: CASSRDFNQPQHF
v_gene: TRBV27; j_gene: TRBJ1-4; CDR3aa: CASSFGGGYEKLFF
v_gene: TRBV19; j_gene: TRBJ1-2; CDR3aa: CASSPNLYGYTF
v_gene: TRBV6-5; j_gene: TRBJ1-3; CDR3aa: CASSYSPPQLGNTIYF
v_gene: TRBV5-1; j_gene: TRBJ2-7; CDR3aa: CASRRQYEQYF
v_gene: TRBV13; j_gene: TRBJ1-1; CDR3aa: CASSSDSRNTEAFF
v_gene: TRBV6-1; j_gene: TRBJ1-4; CDR3aa: CASKLLATNEKLFF
v_gene: TRBV7-2; j_gene: TRBJ1-1; CDR3aa: CASSLIGIGKAFF
v_gene: TRBV2; j_gene: TRBJ2-5; CDR3aa: CASDKWGSETQYF
v_gene: TRBV7-9; j_gene: TRBJ1-2; CDR3aa: CASSLAPGTGIYGYTF
v_gene: TRBV4-2; j_gene: TRBJ2-7; CDR3aa: CASSQGLAADEQYF
v_gene: TRBV2; j_gene: TRBJ2-5; CDR3aa: CASTPRDALQETQYF
v_gene: TRBV7-6; j_gene: TRBJ2-7; CDR3aa: CASSPTNYEQYF
v_gene: TRBV4-1; j_gene: TRBJ1-5; CDR3aa: CASSQEFGQRNQPQHF
v_gene: TRBV7-2; j_gene: TRBJ2-1; CDR3aa: CASRLDRNEQFF
v_gene: TRBV7-9; j_gene: TRBJ2-7; CDR3aa: CASSAWTVGGGGRGYEQYF
v_gene: TRBV7-9; j_gene: TRBJ2-5; CDR3aa: CATRGGVGETQYF
v_gene: TRBV21-1; j_gene: TRBJ2-1; CDR3aa: CASSKLPDLRDNEQFF
v_gene: TRBV10-3; j_gene: TRBJ1-5; CDR3aa: CAISESVGGQPQHF
v_gene: TRBV5-3; j_gene: TRBJ2-7; CDR3aa: CARSLARTSGRGEQYF
v_gene: TRBV19; j_gene: TRBJ2-7; CDR3aa: CASSRRLADSYEQYF
v_gene: TRBV7-6; j_gene: TRBJ1-1; CDR3aa: CASSSGLENTEAFF
v_gene: TRBV6-5; j_gene: TRBJ1-1; CDR3aa: CASSSSDRSLTEAFF
v_gene: TRBV15; j_gene: TRBJ1-1; CDR3aa: CATSREQGESLPAFF
v_gene: TRBV6-6; j_gene: TRBJ2-7; CDR3aa: CASALGQGAYEQYF
v_gene: TRBV4-1; j_gene: TRBJ1-1; CDR3aa: CASSQGVRVNTEAFF
v_gene: TRBV6-5; j_gene: TRBJ1-1; CDR3aa: CASSYTDSEAFF
v_gene: TRBV7-7; j_gene: TRBJ2-7; CDR3aa: CASSLAWGSNYEQYF
v_gene: TRBV18; j_gene: TRBJ1-5; CDR3aa: CASSLGDVQPQHF
v_gene: TRBV7-9; j_gene: TRBJ1-5; CDR3aa: CASSLMDQPQHF
v_gene: TRBV19; j_gene: TRBJ2-5; CDR3aa: CASSIGLAGAQETQYF
v_gene: TRBV7-2; j_gene: TRBJ2-7; CDR3aa: CASSFTFSGSEQYF
v_gene: TRBV6-5; j_gene: TRBJ2-7; CDR3aa: CASSRAGRGEQYF
v_gene: TRBV30; j_gene: TRBJ1-6; CDR3aa: CAWNRGGSYNSPLHF
v_gene: TRBV19; j_gene: TRBJ1-1; CDR3aa: CASSNRGMNTEAFF
v_gene: TRBV7-9; j_gene: TRBJ1-1; CDR3aa: CASSPGAGNTEAFF
v_gene: TRBV5-1; j_gene: TRBJ2-2; CDR3aa: CASSLGGLADTGELFF
v_gene: TRBV4-1; j_gene: TRBJ1-1; CDR3aa: CASSPLDPGNTEAFF
v_gene: TRBV4-2; j_gene: TRBJ2-3; CDR3aa: CASSQLGTSTDTQYF
v_gene: TRBV30; j_gene: TRBJ2-3; CDR3aa: CAWSRDRGTDTQYF
v_gene: TRBV7-9; j_gene: TRBJ1-2; CDR3aa: CASSPTNYGYTF
v_gene: TRBV18; j_gene: TRBJ1-2; CDR3aa: CASSPRGGDPHYGYTF
v_gene: TRBV29-1; j_gene: TRBJ2-5; CDR3aa: CSVAAMTSKQGTQYF
v_gene: TRBV6-5; j_gene: TRBJ2-1; CDR3aa: CASSSRTSGMTDEQFF
v_gene: TRBV6-5; j_gene: TRBJ2-3; CDR3aa: CASRTTADTQYF
v_gene: TRBV5-4; j_gene: TRBJ1-2; CDR3aa: CASSQDIRPDYGYTF
v_gene: TRBV7-9; j_gene: TRBJ1-1; CDR3aa: CASSLTDKAFF
v_gene: TRBV6-6; j_gene: TRBJ2-3; CDR3aa: CASKTGARTDTQYF
v_gene: TRBV7-2; j_gene: TRBJ2-1; CDR3aa: CASSLRAEGNEQFF
v_gene: TRBV15; j_gene: TRBJ2-4; CDR3aa: CATKLGGSAKNIQYF